These 14 T cell receptor beta chains share one sample of origin, sequenced in a study of T cells in Graves' hyperthyroidism and ophthalmopathy. Amplified TCR beta CDR3 regions came from RNA transcripts. The primer set for the first-round RT-PCR of the TCR CDR3 was HTBI. Via MiXCR, TCRdb re-called the multiplex PCR reads, giving one row per CDR3 protein. The sample records approximately 640,000 distinct CDR3 sequences, roughly 16% being singletons. Sequenced sample: blood. These receptors all come from a woman in her twenties or thirties with Graves' hyperthyroidism.

Ten or more counts support this clonotype. The chain couples TRBV24-1 to TRBJ2-1; D is perhaps TRBD1 or TRBD2 (5 bases each). Germline V gives CDR1 KGHDR, CDR2 SFDVKD. V was trimmed by 2 bases and J by 2 bases, leaving 6 bases between them. CDR3 length: 14 residues. The CDR3 region is CATSDSGPYNEQFF. CDR3 DNA: TGTGCCACCAGTGATTCGGGGCCCTACAATGAGCAGTTCTTC.

The chain uses TRBV9 and TRBJ2-5, with TRBD2 matching 7 bases. Germline lookup yields CDR1 SGDLS and CDR2 YYNGEE. Trimming removed 4 bases from V and 6 bases from J; junction bases left unmatched: 6. The CDR3 has 13 amino acids. The CDR3 is CASSLSGGKTQYF. Written as DNA, the CDR3 is TGTGCCAGCAGCCTGTCGGGGGGAAAGACCCAGTACTTC. Looking up the rest from reference TRBV9 and TRBJ2-5 gives the full variable domain: DSGVTQTPKHLITATGQRVTLRCSPRSGDLSVYWYQQSLDQGLQFLIQYYNGEERAKGNILERFSAQQFPDLHSELNLSSLELGDSALYFCASSLSGGKTQYFGPGTRLLVL.

This chain uses TRBV20-1 with TRBJ1-1, with 9 bases that match TRBD1. After removal of 6 bases from V and 1 base from J, the junction contained 12 bases not matched to a gene. The CDR3 sequence is 16 residues long. The germline V gene has CDR1 DFQATT and CDR2 SNEGSKA (reference sequence). This CDR3 is CSASGQGVSRNTEAFF. DNA of the CDR3: TGCAGTGCATCGGGACAGGGTGTTTCGAGGAACACTGAAGCTTTCTTT.

CDR3 nucleotides: TGCAGCGTTCAGGGTCTGGAAGGTACGCAGTATTTT. Its translation is CSVQGLEGTQYF. The chain recombines TRBV29-1 with TRBJ2-3, with D possibly being TRBD1 (5 bases). With 5 bases removed from V and 8 bases from J, the gap between germline ends came to 14 bases. The CDR3 is 12 residues long. In germline, CDR1 is SQVTM, CDR2 ANQGSEA.

This clonotype was found a few times. The gene calls are TRBV5-1 and TRBJ2-2, with D possibly TRBD1 on 6 matching bases. The CDR3 is 16 amino acids. The V end lost 0 bases, the J end lost 4 bases, and 13 bases lay between the germline ends. The germline gives CDR1 SGHRS, CDR2 YFSETQ. The CDR3 DNA follows: TGCGCCAGCAGCTTGGGACAGGTGGGAACCACCGGGGAGCTGTTTTTT. Translating gives CASSLGQVGTTGELFF.

V and J are TRBV27 and TRBJ1-5; no firm D call. With 9 bases removed from V and 3 bases from J, the gap between germline ends came to 3 bases. The length of the CDR3 is 10 residues. The germline V gene encodes CDR1 MNHEY and CDR2 SMNVEV (reference sequence). CDR3 region: CASTNQPQHF. The CDR3 region has the DNA TGTGCCAGTACCAATCAGCCCCAGCATTTT.

This clonotype has at least ten counts. The chain joins TRBV5-1 to TRBJ1-2; D perhaps matches TRBD1 (6 bases). Germline V gene data show CDR1 as SGHRS and CDR2 as YFSETQ. There are 14 residues in the CDR3. V lost 3 bases and J 8 bases, leaving 17 bases between the germline ends. The CDR3 loop is CASSSGAGARGYTF. The DNA for the CDR3 is TGCGCCAGCAGCTCGGGGGCCGGAGCGCGAGGCTACACCTTC.

This chain links TRBV19 with TRBJ1-1; a possible D gene is TRBD1 (5 bases). CDR3 length: 14 amino acids. CDR1 and CDR2 (germline): LNHDA, SQIVND (reference sequence). V was clipped by 6 bases and J by 10 bases, with 21 bases between them. CDR3 DNA sequence: TGTGCCAGTAGCTATCAGGCCGAAAGCGGGGCAGCTTTCTTT. Translation: CASSYQAESGAAFF.

This clonotype occurred many times. V gene TRBV6-5 combines with J gene TRBJ2-1; possible D gene TRBD2, 5 bases. Germline lookup yields CDR1 MNHEY and CDR2 SVGAGI. The CDR3 spans 14 residues. The V end was cut by 2 bases, the J end by 8 bases, with 13 bases between. The CDR3 reads CASSYAPDGDEQFF. The CDR3 nucleotides are TGTGCCAGCAGTTACGCCCCGGACGGGGATGAGCAGTTCTTC.

This clonotype was counted only a few times. As DNA, the CDR3 is TGCAGTGCTAGAGTAGTTGGGGCCCAACAGTATTTT. Translated, it gives CSARVVGAQQYF. The rearrangement joins TRBV20-1 to TRBJ2-3, with D perhaps matching TRBD1 (5 bases). The CDR3 is 12 residues long. Trimming stripped 1 base from V and 12 bases from J, with 14 bases between. The V gene's germline CDR1 is DFQATT and CDR2 SNEGSKA (reference sequence).

This sequence joins TRBV5-1 and TRBJ2-6; weak D call: TRBD2 (6 bases). CDR3 length equals 17 residues. The germline V gene encodes CDR1 SGHRS and CDR2 YFSETQ. The V gene lost 0 bases and the J gene lost 4 bases, with 14 bases spanning the gap. CDR3 DNA sequence: TGCGCCAGCAGCTTGGCCCCCGGAGGGCCAGGGGCCAACGTCCTGACTTTC. It is translated as CASSLAPGGPGANVLTF.

This clonotype has more than one count but fewer than ten. The V call is TRBV2, the J call TRBJ2-2; 12 bases match TRBD2. The CDR3 is made up of 15 amino acids. J lost 5 bases, V lost 5 bases, and 3 bases had no gene match. CDR1 and CDR2 from the germline V gene are SNHLY and FYNNEI. The CDR3 sequence is CASSRLAGETGELFF. For the CDR3, the DNA is TGTGCCAGCAGTCGACTAGCGGGAGAAACCGGGGAGCTGTTTTTT.

The chain has TRBV9 and TRBJ2-5, with D uncertain. The CDR3 is 13 amino acids. Between the trimmed V and J ends, which lost 4 bases and 2 bases, there was a span of 9 bases. Germline V lookup: CDR1 SGDLS, CDR2 YYNGEE. CDR3 DNA sequence: TGTGCCAGCAGCAAGCGCGTACAAGAGACCCAGTACTTC. The encoded protein is CASSKRVQETQYF.

This clonotype was detected ten times or more. The genes are TRBV28 and TRBJ1-2, with D unclear. The V end lost 10 bases, the J end lost 3 bases, and 12 bases lay between the germline ends. The CDR3 is made up of 12 amino acids. Germline V CDR1 and CDR2: MDHEN, SYDVKM. The CDR3: CATEQPHYGYTF. As DNA, the CDR3 is TGTGCCACCGAACAGCCTCACTATGGCTACACCTTC.